This T cell receptor (beta chain) was sequenced during a study of cytomegalovirus exposure and HLA in healthy donors. PCR primers comprised 60 Vbeta and 13 Jbeta primers. Profiled with immunoSEQ multiplex PCR; TCRdb holds only in-frame clones, not every one. The sample carries about 140,000 clones, roughly 77% recorded once. All donors participated as healthy donors of bone marrow. The CDR3 length is 14 residues. Germline V gene lookup returns CDR1 SNHLY and CDR2 FYNNEI. V shed 10 bases, J shed 3 bases, and the junction held 11 bases outside the gene matches. Notes on this clone: What it binds is not known.

Study-level points and caveats: Donors belonging to an Asian-associated ancestry cluster reportedly showed fewer N-insertions in productive TCRs than the roughly 670-donor mean, according to what a later analysis found. Analyses of presence and absence presupposed an approximately uniform sequencing depth across donors. A likely sequencing artifact accounted for one observed cluster of highly shared sequence variants.

Material for sequencing was PBMCs. J is TRBJ2-5 and V is TRBV2, with 7 bases matching TRBD2. The sequence came from a woman in her 30s in good health and CMV-seronegative. The DNA of the CDR3 is TGTGCCACTCAATTGACTAGCCCCGAAGAGACCCAGTACTTC. Its protein is CATQLTSPEETQYF.